Each of the 19 T cell receptor beta chains below was sequenced from the same sample in a study of synovial regulatory T cells in juvenile arthritis. Measured with immunoSEQ multiplex PCR; TCRdb has only the in-frame clones, and not every one. Listed are roughly 3,000 clones; 12% falls within the top ten. The synovial samples were synovial fluid, paired with peripheral blood from each active arthritis patient. The sequencing input was Treg cells from the synovium. The receptors here all came from a donor younger than 35 with juvenile idiopathic arthritis.

The gene calls are TRBV7-8 and TRBJ1-1. The germline gives CDR1 SGHVS, CDR2 FQNEAQ. The CDR3 is 14 residues long. The DNA sequence is not available. The CDR3 sequence is CASSLGGEGTEAFF.

This clone ranks as medium-sized in terms of frequency. V and J are TRBV6-5 and TRBJ1-6. The CDR3 length is 12 residues. DNA was not recorded. CDR1 is MNHEY, CDR2 SVGAGI, per germline. CDR3 residues: CASTQWGSPLHF.

J is TRBJ1-1 and V is TRBV5-1. Germline V gene data show CDR1 as SGHRS and CDR2 as YFSETQ. The length of the CDR3 is 14 residues. The DNA is not on file. The CDR3 spells CASSLSATNTEAFF.

This clone is labeled medium-sized based on frequency. The chain couples TRBV6-1 to TRBJ2-7; TCRdb outputs TRBD2, but without DNA this stays unchecked. Germline values: CDR1 MNHNS, CDR2 SASEGT. CDR3 size: 13 residues. No DNA was logged. CDR3 protein: CASSEWSSYEQYF.

By frequency, this clone is medium-sized (0.01 to 0.1%). The V gene is TRBV14, the J gene TRBJ1-2. The CDR3 runs to 13 residues. DNA is not on record. Germline V CDR1 and CDR2: SGHDN, FVKESK. The CDR3 loop is CASSRDRAYGYTF.

CDR3 in amino acids: CASSYSRESAYEQYF. The chain employs TRBV6-5 and TRBJ2-7; TCRdb lists TRBD2, though no DNA is available to test this call. The CDR3 loop spans 15 amino acids. The DNA is unrecorded. Germline lookup yields CDR1 MNHEY and CDR2 SVGAGI.

This rearrangement joins TRBV19 to TRBJ1-6; TCRdb's assignment of TRBD1 cannot be checked, as there is no DNA. CDR1 and CDR2 (germline): LNHDA, SQIVND (reference sequence). This CDR3 comprises 15 residues. DNA was not recorded. The CDR3 protein is CASSTRTGMNSPLHF. Drawing the rest from reference TRBV19 and TRBJ1-6, the complete variable domain is DGGITQSPKYLFRKEGQNVTLSCEQNLNHDAMYWYRQDPGQGLRLIYYSQIVNDFQKGDIAEGYSVSREKKESFPLTVTSAQKNPTAFYLCASSTRTGMNSPLHFGNGTRLTVT.

The chain combines TRBV6-1 with TRBJ1-1. The CDR3 length is 12 residues. Only the protein sequence is given. CDR1 is MNHNS, CDR2 SASEGT, per germline. CDR3 in amino acids: CASSEGYTEAFF.

The CDR3 region is CAWSGWGKQGTGYTF. The chain is built from TRBV30 and TRBJ1-2; TCRdb names TRBD1, which stays unverified in the absence of DNA. The CDR3 has 15 amino acids. There is no recorded DNA. CDR1 and CDR2 (germline): GTSNPN, SVGIG (reference sequence).

This clone counts as medium-sized by frequency. V and J are TRBV28 and TRBJ2-7. The V gene's germline CDR1 is MDHEN and CDR2 SYDVKM. CDR3 length: 14 residues. No DNA is given. The CDR3 is CASSLPFPFYEQYF.

This clone ranks as medium-sized in terms of frequency. This chain joins TRBV6-1 and TRBJ1-2; without DNA, the TCRdb call of TRBD1 cannot be checked. The CDR3 runs to 13 residues. No coding sequence is recorded. CDR1 and CDR2 from the germline V gene are MNHNS and SASEGT. This CDR3 is CASSRTGMDGYTF.

Frequency places this clone as medium-sized. This rearrangement joins TRBV5-1 to TRBJ1-6. The germline V gene has CDR1 SGHRS and CDR2 YFSETQ. This CDR3 has 17 amino acids. The entry carries no DNA sequence. CDR3 protein: CASSLAGGGSYNSPLHF.

V gene TRBV7-4 combines with J gene TRBJ2-6; no DNA is available, so the TRBD2 call from TCRdb remains unchecked. CDR1 is SGHVT and CDR2 is SQSDAQ in the germline V gene. The CDR3 spans 18 residues. No DNA has been recorded. CDR3 sequence: CASSQPSSSQSRANILTF. Drawing the rest from reference TRBV7-4 and TRBJ2-6, the complete variable domain is GAGVSQSPRYKVAKRGRDVALRCDSISGHVTLYWYRQTLGQGSEVLTYSQSDAQRDKSGRPSGRFSAERPERSVSTLKIQRTEQGDSAVYLCASSQPSSSQSRANILTFGAGSRLTVL.

The chain employs TRBV6-5 and TRBJ1-3. The CDR3 spans 13 residues. The DNA is unrecorded. Germline CDR1 MNHEY, CDR2 SVGAGI. The CDR3 protein is CASSYVSGNTIYF.

The chain employs TRBV11-3 and TRBJ2-1; TCRdb proposes TRBD1, but this gene call is untestable without DNA. The CDR3 sequence is 15 residues long. The coding DNA is unavailable. The germline CDR1 and CDR2 sequences are SGHNT and YENEEA. CDR3 in amino acids: CASSFGGSAYNEQFF. Supplemented by reference TRBV11-3 and TRBJ2-1, the full variable domain reads EAGVVQSPRYKIIEKKQPVAFWCNPISGHNTLYWYLQNLGQGPELLIRYENEEAVDDSQLPKDRFSAERLKGVDSTLKIQPAELGDSAVYLCASSFGGSAYNEQFFGPGTRLTVL.

This clone is medium-sized by frequency. The chain is built from TRBV7-9 and TRBJ2-6; TCRdb designates TRBD1, a call that cannot be tested without DNA. The CDR3 is 18 amino acids. The entry carries no DNA sequence. Germline V lookup: CDR1 SEHNR, CDR2 FQNEAQ (reference sequence). The CDR3 sequence: CASKLQGQGGSGANVLTF.

The chain joins TRBV10-3 to TRBJ2-7; TCRdb's D call, TRBD1, is unchecked because there is no DNA. In germline, CDR1 is ENHRY, CDR2 SYGVKD. The CDR3 contains 16 residues. DNA is not recorded here. This CDR3 reads CAISESLGQGAHEQYF.

This clone is medium-sized by frequency. The rearrangement links TRBV2 to TRBJ2-3; TCRdb indicates TRBD2, and absent DNA this call remains unverified. The CDR3 has 17 amino acids. Only the protein is available. The V gene's germline CDR1 is SNHLY and CDR2 FYNNEI. This CDR3 reads CASSPSASGIVRDTQYF.

The chain uses TRBV19 and TRBJ1-1; with no DNA, the TCRdb D assignment of TRBD1 cannot be verified. The germline gives CDR1 LNHDA, CDR2 SQIVND (reference sequence). The CDR3 has 14 amino acids. No DNA was logged. CDR3 residues: CASNPGQLNTEAFF.